This T cell receptor beta chain was captured in a study of T-cell memory formation after mild COVID-19 (dated by TCRdb to the early 2020s). For the study in its entirety: TCR sequence clusters from the two donors were found to be largely donor specific. Two young, previously healthy adult volunteers, one female and one male, were included in the cohort. In a couple of donors, T-cell clones that expanded and contracted after mild COVID-19 were tracked by sequencing TCRalpha and TCRbeta repertoires over time.

The listed sequencing device is Illumina NovaSeq 6000. TCRalpha and TCRbeta cDNA libraries were built by 5'RACE with constant-segment primers, adding sample barcodes and unique molecular identifiers. RNA was extracted from every sample with Trizol reagent. Library amplification was performed in two PCR steps, and a second sample barcode and Illumina TruSeq adapters were introduced in the second step. Sequencing of libraries was performed on an Illumina NovaSeq with 2 x 150 bp paired-end reads. Processing in the source paper ran as follows. The reads were demultiplexed and collapsed into UMI-guided consensus sequences using migec v1.2.7. Using mixcr v2.1.11, UMI consensuses were aligned to TRA and TRB V and J templates and then assembled into clonotypes. Clonotypes were classified as expanded or contracted when called significant by both edgeR and NoisET, with noise models trained on biological replicates. For edgeR calls, the thresholds were a false discovery rate-adjusted p below 0.01 and a log2 fold-change of 1. As an exploratory analysis of dynamics, PCA with hierarchical clustering was applied to max-normalized trajectories of the 1000 most abundant clonotypes. Each responding clone was given a CD4 or CD8 phenotype based on the CD4+ and CD8+ repertoires, which had been sequenced separately. TCRdb reworked the public reads: Q25 trimming with fastp, MiXCR clone assembly, productive beta chains retained. Each entry merges the rows of one CDR3 protein and shows their most common DNA and genes. What appears here as the V and J calls and clone size reflects TCRdb's work, not the paper's. The sample yields about 450,000 distinct CDR3 sequences; 20% to 30% were counted once. Of the sample, roughly 14% is held by the ten largest clones.

This clonotype turned up a few times. Its antigen target is currently unknown. One base away there is no much larger clone; base qualities are not given. PBMCs were isolated by Ficoll-Paque density gradient centrifugation. The research as a whole found: Contracting CD4+ clones appeared mostly in the CM and EM memory subsets, whereas CD8+ clones were enriched in EMRA. The detection of some responding clones in pre-infection memory suggests that pre-existing cross-reactive memory T cells joined the SARS-CoV-2 response. The study included only a couple of mild cases, and larger cohorts that include severe cases with pre-infection samples were judged to be necessary. SARS-CoV-2 specificity was not confirmed for the second-wave clones peaking on day 37. From day 15 to 85, contracting clones showed balanced CD4/CD8 phenotypes, whereas a second wave of clones that expanded from day 15 to 37 leaned towards CD4+.

CDR1 and CDR2, looked up from the germline V gene, are SGHTA and FQGNSA. The CDR3 sequence holds 16 residues, the cysteine and phenylalanine included. Only the CDR3 region is kept as DNA, spanning 48 bases read in frame from base 1. V trim: 5 bases; J trim: 1 base; unmatched bases: 10. The origin of this receptor is an adult woman who had mild COVID-19 (a few samples of this study predate the infection). The sample titles of this study are shuffled in the database, so cell type and time point are left out; the donor was told from shared clones. The chain couples TRBV7-2 to TRBJ2-5; the central 7 bases match TRBD2. Material for sequencing was PBMCs or a T cell subset sorted from them (not recorded which). The CDR3 region: CASSRDRAGAQETQYF. The bases are TGTGCCAGCAGCCGAGATAGGGCGGGAGCCCAAGAGACCCAGTACTTC.